This passage covers 5 T cell receptor beta chains from one sample sequenced in a study of T cell repertoires in cytomegalovirus infection. In TCRdb, the reads were re-called with MiXCR into one record per CDR3 protein. The data hold 200,000 to 300,000 distinct CDR3 sequences, with roughly 12% observed a single time. Sequenced sample: PBMCs. These receptors all come from a human donor in good health (CMV status not recorded). Some clones in this sample may be carry-over from other donors' samples.

This clonotype has just a few counts. V gene TRBV4-2 combines with J gene TRBJ2-5; 13 positions match TRBD2. V shed 1 base and J 1 base; nucleotides not matched to a gene: 0. Germline loops: CDR1 LGHNA, CDR2 YNFKEQ. This CDR3 has 16 residues. The CDR3 DNA reads TGTGCCAGCAGCCAAGGGACTAGCGGGGGCCAAGAGACCCAGTACTTC. The encoded protein is CASSQGTSGGQETQYF.

This clonotype came up a few times. The V gene is TRBV19, the J gene TRBJ1-1, with 9 bases matching TRBD1. CDR3 length equals 15 residues. After removal of 6 bases from V and 0 bases from J, the junction contained 5 bases not matched to a gene. The germline CDR1 and CDR2 sequences are LNHDA and SQIVND (reference sequence). The CDR3 nucleotides are TGTGCCAGTAGCAGGACAGGGGACCTGAACACTGAAGCTTTCTTT. Translating it yields CASSRTGDLNTEAFF. Based on the CDR3 plus reference TRBV19 and TRBJ1-1, the full variable domain is DGGITQSPKYLFRKEGQNVTLSCEQNLNHDAMYWYRQDPGQGLRLIYYSQIVNDFQKGDIAEGYSVSREKKESFPLTVTSAQKNPTAFYLCASSRTGDLNTEAFFGQGTRLTVV.

This clonotype turned up a few times. V usage is TRBV28 and J usage is TRBJ2-2; D possibly corresponds to TRBD1 (6 bases). This CDR3 region has 14 residues. Germline values: CDR1 MDHEN, CDR2 SYDVKM. Deletions cut 7 bases from V and 6 bases from J, with 15 bases between. DNA of the CDR3: TGTGCCAGCACCGCGACAGGACGCTCCGGGGAGCTGTTTTTT. Translating it yields CASTATGRSGELFF.

The sample holds many counts of this clonotype. J is TRBJ2-5 and V is TRBV28; D not resolved. The germline CDR1 and CDR2 sequences are MDHEN and SYDVKM. The CDR3 consists of 14 residues. Trimming shortened V by 1 base and J by 1 base, and 7 bases separated the two germline ends. As DNA, the CDR3 is TGTGCCAGCAGTTTATCTGGCCCCCAAGAGACCCAGTACTTC. Protein product: CASSLSGPQETQYF. The complete variable domain, with remaining parts taken from reference TRBV28 and TRBJ2-5, reads DVKVTQSSRYLVKRTGEKVFLECVQDMDHENMFWYRQDPGLGLRLIYFSYDVKMKEKGDIPEGYSVSREKKERFSLILESASTNQTSMYLCASSLSGPQETQYFGPGTRLLVL.

This clonotype was recorded many times. The V and J genes are TRBV27 and TRBJ1-1; TRBD1 aligns across 7 bases. CDR3 length: 12 amino acids. The germline gives CDR1 MNHEY, CDR2 SMNVEV (reference sequence). V gave up 5 bases and J gave up 9 bases; unmatched junction bases: 6. DNA of the CDR3: TGTGCCAGCAGTCGGCCAGGGGGGCAAGCTTTCTTT. This encodes CASSRPGGQAFF.